The next 9 T cell receptor beta chains were all read from a single sample in a study of identical twins. A single record per CDR3 protein comes from TCRdb applying MiXCR to the 5' RACE reads. The table lists about 890,000 distinct CDR3 sequences, roughly an eighth of them singletons. This sample was shared with a second study, whose subject was yellow fever vaccine responses in identical twins.

Material: PBMCs. The receptors come from a woman aged 18-30 years in good health.

Only a few counts were recorded for this clonotype. This chain connects TRBV7-7 to TRBJ2-5; D ambiguous. The CDR3 is made up of 17 amino acids. Germline V gene sequence: CDR1 SSHAT, CDR2 FNYEAQ (reference sequence). V dropped 5 bases and J dropped 5 bases, with 24 bases sitting between them. For the CDR3, the DNA is TGTGCCAGCAGCCCCGGCGAGTTTGCCAGGATGATCGAGACCCAGTACTTC. Amino acids: CASSPGEFARMIETQYF.

CDR3 region: CASSLSGWSGSRTPTYEQYF. The CDR3 nucleotides read TGTGCCAGCAGTTTATCCGGGTGGTCGGGGTCACGGACACCGACCTACGAGCAGTACTTC. The chain employs TRBV28 and TRBJ2-7; TRBD1 or TRBD2 may be the D gene (5 bases each). Trimming shortened V by 1 base and J by 2 bases, and 27 bases separated the two germline ends. The germline V gene encodes CDR1 MDHEN and CDR2 SYDVKM. The CDR3 sequence is 20 residues long.

The chain carries TRBV24-1 and TRBJ2-1; perhaps TRBD2 as D (5 bases). The CDR3 spans 16 residues. Germline assignment: CDR1 KGHDR and CDR2 SFDVKD. V gave up 0 bases and J gave up 5 bases, with 13 bases separating them. CDR3 DNA sequence: TGTGCCACCAGTGATTTGGAGGCAAGCGGCCACAATGAGCAGTTCTTC. Residues: CATSDLEASGHNEQFF.

This clonotype has just a few counts. This chain uses TRBV10-3 with TRBJ2-6; D may match TRBD1 or TRBD2 (5 bases each). V gave up 1 base and J gave up 4 bases, with 14 bases separating them. The CDR3 runs 17 residues. Germline CDR1 and CDR2: ENHRY and SYGVKD. The CDR3 sequence: CAISEFKGSSGANVLTF. The CDR3 coding sequence is TGTGCCATCAGTGAGTTTAAGGGGAGCTCGGGGGCCAACGTCCTGACTTTC.

The gene calls are TRBV15 and TRBJ2-1, with 8 bases matching TRBD1. Germline V gene sequence: CDR1 LNHNV, CDR2 YYDKDF (reference sequence). The junction had 2 bases not matched to a gene; V was cut back by 0 bases and J by 4 bases. The CDR3 is made up of 15 amino acids. CDR3 residues: CATSRDRGPYNEQFF. The CDR3, as DNA: TGTGCCACCAGCAGAGACAGGGGGCCTTACAATGAGCAGTTCTTC.

CDR3 loop: CASSTGTRHYEQYF. For the CDR3, the DNA is TGTGCCAGCAGCACCGGGACGCGACACTACGAGCAGTACTTC. V gene TRBV7-9 combines with J gene TRBJ2-7, with D perhaps given as TRBD1 or TRBD2 (5 bases each). Germline CDR1 is SEHNR and CDR2 is FQNEAQ (reference sequence). This CDR3 has 14 residues. V dropped 5 bases and J dropped 3 bases, with 14 bases sitting between them.

This clonotype was detected ten times or more. V and J are TRBV5-1 and TRBJ2-1, with 8 bases lining up with TRBD1. Germline trimming cut 0 bases from V and 6 bases from J; bases unmatched to any gene: 8. CDR1 is SGHRS, CDR2 YFSETQ, per germline. This CDR3 spans 16 amino acids. In nucleotides, the CDR3 is TGCGCCAGCAGCTTGGAGACAGGGGCGATTATCAATGAGCAGTTCTTC. Amino acid sequence: CASSLETGAIINEQFF. The full variable domain, rest sourced from reference TRBV5-1 and TRBJ2-1, is KAGVTQTPRYLIKTRGQQVTLSCSPISGHRSVSWYQQTPGQGLQFLFEYFSETQRNKGNFPGRFSGRQFSNSRSEMNVSTLELGDSALYLCASSLETGAIINEQFFGPGTRLTVL.

This clonotype came up a few times. The chain links TRBV6-1 to TRBJ1-3, with a weak D call TRBD1 (6 bases). The CDR3 runs to 15 residues. From germline, CDR1 is MNHNS and CDR2 SASEGT. Trimming shortened V by 6 bases and J by 3 bases, and 15 bases separated the two germline ends. The CDR3 protein is CASSRVHRVGNTIYF. CDR3 in DNA: TGTGCCAGCAGCCGCGTCCACAGGGTTGGAAACACCATATATTTT.

This sequence joins TRBV20-1 and TRBJ2-1; 7 bases align to TRBD2. The V and J ends lost 6 bases and 6 bases, in that order; junction bases with no gene match: 32. The length of the CDR3 is 21 residues. Germline V gives CDR1 DFQATT, CDR2 SNEGSKA (reference sequence). The CDR3 sequence is CSAEAKITRLTRGLVINEQFF. Here the CDR3 DNA reads TGCAGTGCCGAAGCAAAGATAACTAGACTGACTCGAGGACTAGTCATCAATGAGCAGTTCTTC.